Listed below are T cell receptor beta chains from one sample, sequenced in a study of cytomegalovirus exposure and HLA in healthy donors. Clones were read by immunoSEQ multiplex PCR, and TCRdb kept only the in-frame ones, dropping some. In the table there are around 99,000 clones, about 72% of which are singletons. Sequencing was done on a sample of PBMCs. These receptors all stem from a young man in good health and CMV-seronegative. Each CDR3 is given with its conserved first and last residue. A D gene is named only where the DNA matches it firmly. Clone size is stated in some rows and not others, as once, few, many or a class when expanded.

d_gene	len	abundance	v_gene	j_gene	CDR3aa	CDR3nt
TRBD1	14	-	TRBV9	TRBJ2-7	CASSVSGTGNEQYF	TGTGCCAGCAGCGTTTCCGGGACAGGGAACGAGCAGTACTTC
-	14	-	TRBV9	TRBJ2-3	CASSAQGWTDTQYF	TGTGCCAGCAGCGCACAGGGTTGGACAGATACGCAGTATTTT
TRBD1	12	-	TRBV10-3	TRBJ2-5	CAIRTGEETQYF	TGTGCCATTCGGACAGGGGAAGAGACCCAGTACTTC
-	15	-	TRBV28	TRBJ1-2	CASHLGARAPYGYTF	TGTGCCAGCCACTTAGGGGCCAGGGCGCCCTATGGCTACACCTTC
-	13	-	TRBV11-2	TRBJ2-7	CASSPLAVYEQYF	TGTGCCAGCAGCCCCTTGGCAGTCTACGAGCAGTACTTC
TRBD2	16	-	TRBV7-3	TRBJ2-2	CASSRNSGGASGELFF	TGTGCCAGCAGCCGCAATAGCGGGGGGGCCTCCGGGGAGCTGTTTTTT
TRBD1	17	-	TRBV5-8	TRBJ2-6	CASNSLGQGAWANVLTF	TGTGCCAGCAACTCCCTAGGACAGGGGGCTTGGGCCAACGTCCTGACTTTC
-	15	-	TRBV25-1	TRBJ2-1	CASSELDRDINEQFF	TGTGCCAGCAGTGAATTGGACCGGGACATCAATGAGCAGTTCTTC
-	12	-	TRBV6-1	TRBJ2-7	CASRRTEDEQYF	TGTGCCAGCAGGAGGACAGAGGACGAGCAGTACTTC
-	15	-	TRBV5-4	TRBJ1-4	CASSVKDSPNEKLFF	TGTGCCAGCAGCGTCAAGGACAGCCCTAATGAAAAACTGTTTTTT
-	16	-	TRBV28	TRBJ1-3	CASSSPGLNSGNTIYF	TGTGCCAGCAGTTCACCCGGACTGAACTCTGGAAACACCATATATTTT
-	13	-	TRBV6-5	TRBJ1-3	CASSYSLGNTIYF	TGTGCCAGCAGTTACTCCCTTGGAAACACCATATATTTT
-	14	-	TRBV5-1	TRBJ1-2	CASSLGQGLYGYTF	TGCGCCAGCAGCTTGGGGCAGGGCCTCTATGGCTACACCTTC
-	11	-	TRBV5-1	TRBJ2-5	CASRSGETQYF	TGCGCCAGCAGGTCCGGTGAGACCCAGTACTTC
TRBD1	13	-	TRBV25-1	TRBJ2-4	CASRGTGRDIQYF	TGTGCCAGCAGGGGGACAGGGAGAGACATTCAGTACTTC
-	17	few	TRBV5-1	TRBJ2-5	CASSVTGFLGYQETQYF	TGCGCCAGCAGCGTGACAGGTTTTCTCGGGTACCAAGAGACCCAGTACTTC